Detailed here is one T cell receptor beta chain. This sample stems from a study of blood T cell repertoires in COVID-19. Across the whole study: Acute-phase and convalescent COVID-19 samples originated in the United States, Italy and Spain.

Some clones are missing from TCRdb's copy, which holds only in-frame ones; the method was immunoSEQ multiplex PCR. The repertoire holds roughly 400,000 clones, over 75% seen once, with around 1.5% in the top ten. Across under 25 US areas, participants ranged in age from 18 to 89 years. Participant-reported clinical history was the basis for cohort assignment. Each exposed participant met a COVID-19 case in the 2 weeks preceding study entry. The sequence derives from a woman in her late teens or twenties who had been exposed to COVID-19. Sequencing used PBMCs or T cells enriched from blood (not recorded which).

The CDR3 nucleotides read TGTGCCATCAGTGCACTAGAACTCAATGAGCAGTTCTTC. It yields the protein CAISALELNEQFF. The genes are TRBV10-3 and TRBJ2-1; D possibly corresponds to TRBD2 (5 bases). The ends were cut back, 4 bases at V and 6 bases at J, with 10 bases in the middle. CDR3 size: 13 residues. Germline V lookup: CDR1 ENHRY, CDR2 SYGVKD.